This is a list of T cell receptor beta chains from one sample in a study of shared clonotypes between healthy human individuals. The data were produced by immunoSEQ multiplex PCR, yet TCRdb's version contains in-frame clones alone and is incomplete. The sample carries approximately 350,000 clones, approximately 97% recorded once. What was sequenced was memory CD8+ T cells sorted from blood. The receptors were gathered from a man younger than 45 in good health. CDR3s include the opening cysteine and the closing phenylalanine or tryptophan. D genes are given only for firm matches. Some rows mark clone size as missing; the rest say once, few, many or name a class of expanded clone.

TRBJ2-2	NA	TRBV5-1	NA	TGCGCCAGCAGCTTGTTCGCGGGGTTCACCGGGGAGCTGTTTTTT	CASSLFAGFTGELFF
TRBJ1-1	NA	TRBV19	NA	TGTGCCAGTAGCCGTAATTGGAACACTGAAGCTTTCTTT	CASSRNWNTEAFF
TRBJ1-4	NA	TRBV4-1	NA	TGCGCCAGCAGCCTCGTTGTGAACATGGTTGCAACTAATGAAAAACTGTTTTTT	CASSLVVNMVATNEKLFF
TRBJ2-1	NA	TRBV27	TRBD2	TGTGCCAGCAGCAAACTAGCGGGATTCTCCAATGAGCAGTTCTTC	CASSKLAGFSNEQFF
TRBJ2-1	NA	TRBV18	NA	TGTGCCAGCTCACCCGGTTACAATGAGCAGTTCTTC	CASSPGYNEQFF
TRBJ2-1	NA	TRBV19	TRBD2	TGTGCCAGTAGTCCCGGGGCTAGCGGGATCCTATCCTACAATGAGCAGTTCTTC	CASSPGASGILSYNEQFF
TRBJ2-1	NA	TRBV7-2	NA	TGTGCCAGCAGCTTCTGGGGGCAGAGCTCCTACAATGAGCAGTTCTTC	CASSFWGQSSYNEQFF
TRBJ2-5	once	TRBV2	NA	TGTGCCAGCAGTGAATTGGTTCGGGAGACCCAGTACTTC	CASSELVRETQYF
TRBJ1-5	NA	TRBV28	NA	TGTGCCAGCAGTGCCGCAGCCCAGGGTTCGCTAGGTCAGCCCCAGCATTTT	CASSAAAQGSLGQPQHF
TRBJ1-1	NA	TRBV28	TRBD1	TGTGCCAGCAGTTCCGGACAGGGGATGAAAGCTTTCTTT	CASSSGQGMKAFF
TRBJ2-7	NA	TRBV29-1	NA	TGCAGCGTTGTAACGGGAGAAGGATACGAGCAGTACTTC	CSVVTGEGYEQYF
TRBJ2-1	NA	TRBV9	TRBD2	TGTGCCAGCAGCGTAGAGGGCGGGAGTTCCTACAATGAGCAGTTCTTC	CASSVEGGSSYNEQFF
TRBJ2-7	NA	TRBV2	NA	TGTGCCAGCAGTGTTGAGGGGAGTCGCTACGAGCAGTACTTC	CASSVEGSRYEQYF
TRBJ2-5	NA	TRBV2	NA	TGTGCCAGCAGTGATGTGGATCAAGAGACCCAGTACTTC	CASSDVDQETQYF
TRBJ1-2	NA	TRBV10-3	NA	TGTGCCAGCGGAATGGACGGTAACTATGGCTACACCTTC	CASGMDGNYGYTF
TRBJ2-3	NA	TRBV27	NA	TGTGCCAGCAGTTTCAGCCTATCGGCTTTGATTAGCACAGATACGCAGTATTTT	CASSFSLSALISTDTQYF
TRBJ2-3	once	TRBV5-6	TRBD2	TGTGCCAGCAGCCAACTTAGCGGGAAGAGGGGGGATACGCAGTATTTT	CASSQLSGKRGDTQYF
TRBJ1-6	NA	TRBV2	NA	TGTGCCAGCCTCTCACTAGGCGATAATTCACCCCTCCACTTT	CASLSLGDNSPLHF
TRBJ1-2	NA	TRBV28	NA	TGTGCCAGCAGCGAGGTCAGGTATGGCTACACCTTC	CASSEVRYGYTF
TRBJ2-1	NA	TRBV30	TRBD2	TGTGCCTGGAGGAATAGCGGGAAACACAATGAGCAGTTCTTC	CAWRNSGKHNEQFF
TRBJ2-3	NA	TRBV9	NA	TGTGCCAGCAGCGGGGATAGGGGGGATACGCAGTATTTT	CASSGDRGDTQYF
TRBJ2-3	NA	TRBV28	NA	TGTGCCAGCAAGGTGGGGCGGGAAGATACGCAGTATTTT	CASKVGREDTQYF
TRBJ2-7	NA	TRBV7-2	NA	TGTGCCAGCAGCTTGGGGGGACAGTACTACGAGCAGTACTTC	CASSLGGQYYEQYF
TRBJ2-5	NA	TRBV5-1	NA	TGCGCCAGCAGCTTGGGGAGGGGTGAGACCCAGTACTTC	CASSLGRGETQYF
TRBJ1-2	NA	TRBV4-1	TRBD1	TGCGCCAGCAGCCAACCCGGGACAGGGAAAGGCTACACCTTC	CASSQPGTGKGYTF
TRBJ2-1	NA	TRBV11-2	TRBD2	TGTGCCAGCAGCCAACTGACTAGCGGGAGGGCCAATGAGCAGTTCTTC	CASSQLTSGRANEQFF
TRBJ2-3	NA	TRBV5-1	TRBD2	TGCGCCACGTCTAGCGGGAGCGATACGCAGTATTTT	CATSSGSDTQYF
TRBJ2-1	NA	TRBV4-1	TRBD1	TGCGCCAGCAGCCAACCGCACCGGGACAGGAGGGCCAATGAGCAGTTCTTC	CASSQPHRDRRANEQFF
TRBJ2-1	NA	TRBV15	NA	TGTGCCACCAGCAGAGATCCTAGGGGGTCCTACAATGAGCAGTTCTTC	CATSRDPRGSYNEQFF
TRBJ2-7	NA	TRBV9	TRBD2	TGTGCCAGCAGCCTTTATGCTAGCGGAAGCTCCTACGAGCAGTACTTC	CASSLYASGSSYEQYF
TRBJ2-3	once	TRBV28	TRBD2	TGTGCCAGCAGCCCAACCTTCCTTAGCGGGAGGACCACAGATACGCAGTATTTT	CASSPTFLSGRTTDTQYF
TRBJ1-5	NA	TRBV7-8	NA	TGTGCCAGCAGCTTAAACCAGAATCAGCCCCAGCATTTT	CASSLNQNQPQHF
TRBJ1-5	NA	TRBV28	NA	TGTGCCAGCAGTTGGACAGTCAATCAGCCCCAGCATTTT	CASSWTVNQPQHF
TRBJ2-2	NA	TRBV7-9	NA	TGTGCCAGCAGCTTAGCGGGAGTGACCACCGGGGAGCTGTTTTTT	CASSLAGVTTGELFF
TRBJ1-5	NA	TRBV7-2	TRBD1	TGTGCCAGCAGCTCAAGGACAGGGGTAGGTCAGCCCCAGCATTTT	CASSSRTGVGQPQHF
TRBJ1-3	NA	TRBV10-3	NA	TGTGCCATCAGTGTCCCCCCCCCACTGGGGAACTCTGGAAACACCATATATTTT	CAISVPPPLGNSGNTIYF
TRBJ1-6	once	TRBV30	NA	TGTGCCTGGAGGGTGTTTTTGTGGGCACCCCTCCACTTT	CAWRVFLWAPLHF
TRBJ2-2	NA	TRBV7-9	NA	TGTGCCAGCAGCCTATTAACACCTCCAAGAGGCACCGGGGAGCTGTTTTTT	CASSLLTPPRGTGELFF
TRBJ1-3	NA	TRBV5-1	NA	TGCGCCAGCAGCCCTGCCTCAAACACCATATATTTT	CASSPASNTIYF
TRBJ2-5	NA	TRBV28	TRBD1	TGTGCCAGCAGGGGTAGGGGGCCAGAGACCCAGTACTTC	CASRGRGPETQYF
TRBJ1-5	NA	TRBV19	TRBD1	TGTGCCAGCAAAAAGACAGGGGTTCGCAATCAGCCCCAGCATTTT	CASKKTGVRNQPQHF
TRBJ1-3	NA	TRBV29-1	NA	TGCAGCGTTGGCAGCTCTGGAAACACCATATATTTT	CSVGSSGNTIYF
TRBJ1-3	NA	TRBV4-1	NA	TGCGCCAGCAGCCAAGTTTTAGACAGCTCCAGCTCTGGAAACACCATATATTTT	CASSQVLDSSSSGNTIYF
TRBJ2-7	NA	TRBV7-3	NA	TGTGCCAGCAGCTTGGCAGGAAGCTACGAGCAGTACTTC	CASSLAGSYEQYF
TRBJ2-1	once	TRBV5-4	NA	TGTGCCAGCAGCTTGGTGTTAGCCCAAGAGCAGTTCTTC	CASSLVLAQEQFF
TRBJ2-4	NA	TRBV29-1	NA	TGCAGCGTTGAAGGGAAAAACATTCAGTACTTC	CSVEGKNIQYF
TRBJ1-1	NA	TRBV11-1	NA	TGTGCCAGCAGCCCGGGACGGCATCTTATGAACACTGAAGCTTTCTTT	CASSPGRHLMNTEAFF
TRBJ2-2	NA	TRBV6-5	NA	TGTGCCAGCAGTTACGTTTCGAACACCGGGGAGCTGTTTTTT	CASSYVSNTGELFF
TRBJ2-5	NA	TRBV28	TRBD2	TGTGCCAGCAGTGTACCGACTAGCGGGAGGGTTGAGACCCAGTACTTC	CASSVPTSGRVETQYF
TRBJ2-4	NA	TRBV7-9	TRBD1	TGTGCCAGCAGCTTGGACAGGGCCAAAAACATTCAGTACTTC	CASSLDRAKNIQYF
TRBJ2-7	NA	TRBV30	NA	TGTGCCTGGAGTGTACTGGGAAATAAGCAGTACTTC	CAWSVLGNKQYF
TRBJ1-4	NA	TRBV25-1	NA	TGTGCCAGCAGTGAAAGTGGCACAGCAGATAATGAAAAACTGTTTTTT	CASSESGTADNEKLFF